This passage covers 8 T cell receptor beta chains from one sample sequenced in a study of shared clonotypes between healthy human individuals. The assay was immunoSEQ multiplex PCR, and TCRdb's table has in-frame clones only and misses some. The data contain some 2,400,000 clones, approximately 94% of them singletons. The sample consisted of naive CD4+ T cells sorted from blood. Subset indicated: CD45RA+ positively selected. These receptor sequences come from a man between 18 and 35 years old in good health.

The chain is built from TRBV10-3 and TRBJ2-5; TRBD2 matches 7 bases. The germline V gene encodes CDR1 ENHRY and CDR2 SYGVKD. The CDR3 loop spans 14 amino acids. V lost 6 bases and J lost 5; bases outside the gene matches: 9. The CDR3 bases are TGTGCCATCAGCGCGGACGGGAGGAGCGAGACCCAGTACTTC. Encoded protein: CAISADGRSETQYF.

The rearrangement uses TRBV10-1 and TRBJ1-6, with D possibly matching TRBD1 (6 bases). The germline V gene has CDR1 WNHNN and CDR2 SYGVQD (reference sequence). This CDR3 comprises 14 residues. Trimming left V 3 bases short and J 6 bases short, with 9 bases between. CDR3 coding DNA: TGCGCCAGCAGTGAAGGGGGTACTAATTCACCCCTCCACTTT. Protein sequence: CASSEGGTNSPLHF.

This rearrangement joins TRBV4-1 to TRBJ1-5; 7 nucleotides match TRBD1. In germline, CDR1 is MGHRA, CDR2 YSYEKL. This CDR3 contains 15 residues. V shed 6 bases, J shed 10 bases, and the junction held 15 bases outside the gene matches. CDR3 nucleotides: TGCGCCAGCAGAGCAATATGGGACAGACAACTTCCCCAGCATTTT. Its protein is CASRAIWDRQLPQHF.

The V and J genes are TRBV7-2 and TRBJ2-2, with 8 nucleotides matching TRBD1. V lost 4 bases, J lost 5 bases, and 12 bases stayed unmatched. The germline V gene encodes CDR1 SGHTA and CDR2 FQGNSA. CDR3 length: 17 residues. The CDR3 region is CASSSGQAFLRTGELFF. CDR3 in DNA: TGTGCCAGCAGCTCGGGACAGGCCTTCCTTCGGACCGGGGAGCTGTTTTTT.

CDR3 DNA: TGCGCCAGCAGCCACGGGGGCCCAGGGTCCTACGAGCAGTACTTC. This codes for CASSHGGPGSYEQYF. The chain links TRBV5-1 to TRBJ2-7, with D perhaps given as TRBD1 or TRBD2 (6 bases each). The CDR3 loop spans 15 amino acids. V was clipped by 4 bases and J by 1 base, with 15 bases between them. Germline CDR1 SGHRS, CDR2 YFSETQ.

CDR3 residues: CASSAKGEQYF. The CDR3 region has the DNA TGTGCCAGCAGCGCTAAGGGCGAGCAGTACTTC. The chain links TRBV11-2 to TRBJ2-7, with unresolved D. The V and J ends lost 5 bases and 6 bases respectively, with 8 bases between them. Germline CDR1 is SGHAT and CDR2 is FQNNGV. The length of the CDR3 is 11 residues. Looking up the rest from reference TRBV11-2 and TRBJ2-7 gives the full variable domain: EAGVAQSPRYKIIEKRQSVAFWCNPISGHATLYWYQQILGQGPKLLIQFQNNGVVDDSQLPKDRFSAERLKGVDSTLKIQPAKLEDSAVYLCASSAKGEQYFGPGTRLTVT.

The chain couples TRBV28 to TRBJ1-1, with D maybe TRBD1 (6 bases). This CDR3 contains 14 residues. The V gene lost 4 bases and the J gene lost 7 bases, with 16 bases spanning the gap. From germline, CDR1 is MDHEN and CDR2 SYDVKM. CDR3 DNA: TGTGCCAGCAGTTCGGCCGGACAGCCCATTGAAGCTTTCTTT. Protein: CASSSAGQPIEAFF.

The V and J genes are TRBV4-3 and TRBJ1-3; TRBD1 might be the D (6 bases). CDR3 length: 15 residues. Germline assignment: CDR1 LGHNA and CDR2 YSLEER. V was trimmed by 0 bases and J by 3 bases, leaving 9 bases between them. Here the CDR3 DNA reads TGCGCCAGCAGCCAAGACACAGGGTTTGGAAACACCATATATTTT. Its protein is CASSQDTGFGNTIYF.